This T cell receptor (beta chain) was sequenced in a study of cytomegalovirus exposure and HLA in healthy donors. Findings and caveats of the study: Sequencing likely generated an artifact that appeared as a cluster of highly shared sequence variants. A later analysis linked a missense DCLRE1C variant to TCR beta V- and J-gene trimming. Cytomegalovirus association was assigned to about 150 TCR beta chains.

This clone came up a few times. As yet, its antigen is unknown. Both 60 Vbeta primers and 13 Jbeta primers went into the PCR. The repertoire was sequenced with immunoSEQ multiplex PCR; TCRdb's copy has only in-frame clones and lacks some. Of 150,000 to 200,000 clones listed, 80% are singletons. The germline gives CDR1 MDHEN, CDR2 SYDVKM. The CDR3 runs 16 residues. With V trimmed by 2 bases and J by 2 bases, 4 bases remained unmatched. The receptor was isolated from a woman aged 40 to 50 in good health and CMV-seronegative. The sample taken for sequencing was PBMCs. This chain uses TRBV28 with TRBJ2-5, with 11 bases that match TRBD2. The CDR3 DNA reads as TGTGCCAGCAGTTTAGAACTAGCGGGGGTTCAAGAGACCCAGTACTTC. It encodes CASSLELAGVQETQYF. Variable domain in full (rest from reference TRBV28 and TRBJ2-5): DVKVTQSSRYLVKRTGEKVFLECVQDMDHENMFWYRQDPGLGLRLIYFSYDVKMKEKGDIPEGYSVSREKKERFSLILESASTNQTSMYLCASSLELAGVQETQYFGPGTRLLVL.